Described below is a single TCR beta chain sequence and its context. Participant age was roughly 18 to 90 years, and participants resided in about two dozen US areas. Donors were grouped by their self-reported clinical history. What the recovered Cohort 3 donors had was two negative PCRs, clearance, or symptom resolution. This record belongs to a study of blood T cell repertoires in COVID-19. Clones were read by immunoSEQ multiplex PCR, and TCRdb kept only the in-frame ones, dropping some. This sample has 300,000 to 400,000 clones, with roughly nine tenths found just once. The source is a woman aged 30 to 39 who had recovered from COVID-19. Sequenced input: PBMCs or T cells enriched from blood (not recorded which).

Here the CDR3 DNA reads TGCAGTGCTGGGACAGCCAACTATGGCTACACCTTC. Residues: CSAGTANYGYTF. V is TRBV29-1 and J is TRBJ1-2; 7 positions agree with TRBD1. Germline CDR1 and CDR2: SQVTM and ANQGSEA. CDR3 size: 12 residues.